This T cell receptor beta chain is drawn from a study of blood T cell repertoires in COVID-19. Study as a whole: Donors in the United States, Italy and Spain gave samples during acute or convalescent COVID-19. T cells, B-cell-depleted T cells, or PBMCs provided the cDNA or gDNA that served as material.

CDR1 and CDR2 (germline): SGHNT, YENEEA. This CDR3 has 15 residues. V was trimmed by 5 bases and J by 3 bases, leaving 17 bases between them. Study processing details: Researchers report that nucleated cell counts were estimated from reference gene primer amplification. The protocol was immunoSEQ multiplex PCR, while the TCRdb copy is restricted to in-frame clones and leaves out a portion. The DNA was the basis for D and trimming; V, J and clone size are from that table. The data contain some 130,000 clones, around 73% of them seen just once; the ten biggest clones take up approximately 9.9%. The V call is TRBV11-3, the J call TRBJ2-7; a weak D match, TRBD1 (6 bases). This clonotype was sampled from a man aged 55 to 70 who had recovered from COVID-19. Input material: peripheral blood. The CDR3 sequence: CASSLLPGVLYEQYF. Written as DNA, the CDR3 is TGTGCCAGCAGCCTTCTCCCAGGGGTTCTCTACGAGCAGTACTTC.